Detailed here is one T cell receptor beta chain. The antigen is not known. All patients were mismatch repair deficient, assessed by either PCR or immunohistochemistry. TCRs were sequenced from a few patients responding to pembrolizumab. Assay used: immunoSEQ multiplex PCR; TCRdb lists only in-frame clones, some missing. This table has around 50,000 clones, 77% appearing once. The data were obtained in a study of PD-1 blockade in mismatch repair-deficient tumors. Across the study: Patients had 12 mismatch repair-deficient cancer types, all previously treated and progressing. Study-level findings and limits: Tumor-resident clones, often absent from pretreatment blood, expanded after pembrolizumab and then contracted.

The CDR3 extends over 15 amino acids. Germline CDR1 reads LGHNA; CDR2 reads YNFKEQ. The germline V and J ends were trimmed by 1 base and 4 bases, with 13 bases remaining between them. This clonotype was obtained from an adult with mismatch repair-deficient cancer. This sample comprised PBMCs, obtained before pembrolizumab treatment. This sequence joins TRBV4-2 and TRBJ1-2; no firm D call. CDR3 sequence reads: CASSQGGSLLYGYTF. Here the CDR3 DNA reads TGTGCCAGCAGCCAAGGCGGATCCTTGCTCTATGGCTACACCTTC.